One and the same sample provided the 13 T cell receptor beta chains below, sequenced in a study of T cells expressing NK-cell markers (dated by TCRdb to 2019 to 2021). To prepare the library, 5' RACE was applied. Sequencing was performed on an Illumina HiSeq 2000. Reprocessed by TCRdb, the reads give a single entry per CDR3 protein sequence, without DNA. For this sample, the table gives 500,000 to 700,000 distinct CDR3 sequences. Jointly, the top ten make up roughly 3.4% of the sample. The sequencing sample was made of blood T cells: a sorted CD56 or NKG2C T cell subset, CD4+ or CD8+ T cells, or bulk PBMC T cells (not recorded which). The origin of the receptors is a man between 18 and 35 years old in good health. Donor details come from another sample of the same person, matched by shared clones.

The gene calls are TRBV28 and TRBJ2-5; TCRdb outputs TRBD1, but without DNA this stays unchecked. The CDR3 runs to 17 residues. Germline CDR1 and CDR2: MDHEN and SYDVKM. The CDR3 protein is CASSFPGTGVNQETQYF.

The chain combines TRBV9 with TRBJ2-3; as DNA is missing, the TRBD2 call by TCRdb cannot be tested. CDR1 SGDLS and CDR2 YYNGEE come from the germline V gene. There are 19 residues in the CDR3. The CDR3 sequence: CASSPQPGGHRIGGDTQYF.

V and J are TRBV5-1 and TRBJ2-1; the TCRdb call, TRBD1, lacks DNA for checking. Germline lookup yields CDR1 SGHRS and CDR2 YFSETQ. CDR3 length: 14 residues. CDR3 region: CASSPVDGGNEQFF.

This CDR3 reads CASSLDGARTDTQYF. The rearrangement joins TRBV7-2 to TRBJ2-3; absent DNA, TCRdb's TRBD1 call cannot be checked. In germline, CDR1 is SGHTA, CDR2 FQGNSA. The CDR3 spans 15 residues.

The chain carries TRBV7-8 and TRBJ1-2; the TCRdb call, TRBD1, lacks DNA for checking. The CDR3 is made up of 15 amino acids. In germline, CDR1 is SGHVS, CDR2 FQNEAQ. The CDR3 sequence: CASSSKTGLNYGYTF.

The V call is TRBV24-1, the J call TRBJ1-3. CDR3 size: 13 residues. CDR1 and CDR2 from the germline V gene are KGHDR and SFDVKD. This chain's CDR3 is CATRARTGNTIYF.

The J gene is TRBJ2-7, the V gene TRBV4-3; TCRdb lists TRBD1, though no DNA is available to test this call. The CDR3 runs 14 residues. Germline values: CDR1 LGHNA, CDR2 YSLEER. CDR3 residues: CASSQAPDRFEQYF.

The genes are TRBV12-3 or TRBV12-4 and TRBJ2-5; no DNA is available, so the TRBD2 call from TCRdb remains unchecked. This CDR3 comprises 15 residues. CDR3: CASSVHSGSRETQYF.

This CDR3 is CASSLLGLGTTNEKLFF. The J gene is TRBJ1-4, the V gene TRBV27; TCRdb designates TRBD1, a call that cannot be tested without DNA. There are 17 residues in the CDR3. Germline assignment: CDR1 MNHEY and CDR2 SMNVEV (reference sequence).

The chain has TRBV27 and TRBJ2-5. This CDR3 region has 13 residues. The germline V gene encodes CDR1 MNHEY and CDR2 SMNVEV (reference sequence). CDR3 residues: CASSLVSRETQYF.

The V and J genes are TRBV7-8 and TRBJ2-7; TCRdb indicates TRBD2, and absent DNA this call remains unverified. The CDR3 spans 14 residues. Germline CDR1 is SGHVS and CDR2 is FQNEAQ. The CDR3 loop is CASSSRGGYYEQYF.

The rearrangement links TRBV4-3 to TRBJ2-4. This CDR3 is 17 amino acids long. Germline values: CDR1 LGHNA, CDR2 YSLEER. The CDR3 spells CASSQDFSGLAKNIQYF.

The V gene is TRBV5-4, the J gene TRBJ2-7. CDR1 is SGHNT, CDR2 YYREEE, per germline (reference sequence). There are 14 residues in the CDR3. The CDR3: CASGERGSPYEQYF.